This T cell receptor (beta chain) was obtained from a study of T-cell reconstitution after alpha-beta-depleted transplantation in children. General observations from the study: Among T cells one year after transplant, newly produced cells accounted for most counts and diversity. About two months after transplant, alpha-beta T cells reportedly came from several hundred expanded graft clones. The study traced high day-60 TCRbeta diversity in some patients to surviving recipient T cells and thymic progenitors.

The germline CDR1 and CDR2 sequences are SGHVS and FNYEAQ. Germline trimming cut 1 base from V and 0 bases from J; bases unmatched to any gene: 1. CDR3 length: 15 amino acids. Preparation of the TCRbeta library was carried out with unique molecular identifiers. TCRdb re-called the PCR reads with MiXCR, one entry per CDR3 protein. The sample yields 440,000 or so distinct CDR3 sequences, 43% seen once. In this sample, this clonotype turned up many times. As yet, its antigen is unknown. The rearrangement links TRBV7-6 to TRBJ2-3; 7 bases map to TRBD2. The clonotype comes from a girl aged 2 to 9 with aplastic anemia, due to receive a stem cell transplant. The specimen comprised PBMCs, sampled before TCRalphabeta/CD19-depleted stem cell transplant. The CDR3 sequence is CASSLVGLSTDTQYF. In nucleotides, the CDR3 is TGTGCCAGCAGCTTAGTGGGACTAAGCACAGATACGCAGTATTTT.